This T cell receptor beta chain came from a study of T-cell memory formation after mild COVID-19. About the study: For the most part, TCR clusters were specific to one donor. Study-wide findings and caveats: Shrinking CD4+ clones were chiefly CM and EM; CD8+ ones were chiefly EMRA. Nothing confirmed that second-wave clones peaking on day 37 were specific for SARS-CoV-2.

The authors produced TCR alpha and TCR beta cDNA libraries with sample barcodes and UMIs by 5'RACE using constant-segment primers. TCRdb passed the 5' RACE reads through MiXCR, listing each CDR3 protein once. The data show some 120,000 distinct CDR3 sequences, about a sixth seen once. In this sample, this clonotype turned up a few times. The antigen is undetermined. In germline, CDR1 is LNHNV, CDR2 YYDKDF (reference sequence). V lost 0 bases and J 7 bases, leaving 10 bases between the germline ends. The CDR3 is 14 residues long. The origin of this receptor is an adult woman who had mild COVID-19 (a few samples of this study predate the infection). Cell type and time point are not known. The chain carries TRBV15 and TRBJ2-1, with D tentatively TRBD2 (5 bases). Input material: PBMCs or a T cell subset sorted from them (not recorded which). CDR3 region: CATSRDRRGNEQFF. CDR3 bases: TGTGCCACCAGCAGAGATCGACGAGGGAATGAGCAGTTCTTC. Variable domain in full (rest from reference TRBV15 and TRBJ2-1): DAMVIQNPRYQVTQFGKPVTLSCSQTLNHNVMYWYQQKSSQAPKLLFHYYDKDFNNEADTPDNFQSRRPNTSFCFLDIRSPGLGDTAMYLCATSRDRRGNEQFFGPGTRLTVL.